Listed here are 21 T cell receptor beta chains from one sample, sequenced in a study of control samples from healthy donors and cancer patients. The assay was immunoSEQ multiplex PCR, and TCRdb's table has in-frame clones only and misses some. The sample lists 150,000 to 200,000 clones, roughly 92% occurring once. The sequencing input was blood. The source of these receptors is a man aged 25-45 years in good health.

This clone was found a few times. As DNA, the CDR3 is TGTGCCAGCAGCTTACAGGGTATTTCCTACGAGCAGTACTTC. This codes for CASSLQGISYEQYF. The chain couples TRBV5-6 to TRBJ2-7; TRBD1 might be the D (6 bases). Germline CDR1 is SGHDT and CDR2 is YYEEEE. Trimming left V 2 bases short and J 1 base short, with 10 bases between. The CDR3 consists of 14 residues.

The chain employs TRBV5-6 and TRBJ2-3; no firm D call. The CDR3 has 14 residues. Trimming shortened V by 2 bases and J by 1 base, and 8 bases separated the two germline ends. The germline CDR1 and CDR2 sequences are SGHDT and YYEEEE. This CDR3 is CASSFLSGTDTQYF. CDR3 coding DNA: TGTGCCAGCAGCTTCCTAAGTGGCACAGATACGCAGTATTTT.

The chain recombines TRBV7-2 with TRBJ2-3, with 7 positions matching TRBD2. The junction had 9 bases not matched to a gene; V was cut back by 2 bases and J by 4 bases. The germline V gene has CDR1 SGHTA and CDR2 FQGNSA. This CDR3 region has 16 residues. Here the CDR3 reads CASSLFPQRDPDTQYF. The CDR3 nucleotides are TGTGCCAGCAGCTTATTTCCCCAGCGGGACCCAGATACGCAGTATTTT.

The rearrangement uses TRBV5-1 and TRBJ2-3, with 9 bases lining up with TRBD1. The V gene end was trimmed by 4 bases and the J gene end by 3 bases; junction bases not matched to a gene: 9. In germline, CDR1 is SGHRS, CDR2 YFSETQ. The CDR3 has 16 residues. The CDR3 nucleotides read TGCGCCAGCAGCCCGGGGACAGGGAGGTCGACAGATACGCAGTATTTT. Residues: CASSPGTGRSTDTQYF.

As for this clone: Different DNA sequences within this sample yield the same CDR3. This chain joins TRBV6-1 and TRBJ1-6, with 9 bases aligning to TRBD1. Germline assignment: CDR1 MNHNS and CDR2 SASEGT. V gave up 4 bases and J gave up 2 bases; unmatched junction bases: 6. The length of the CDR3 is 17 residues. The CDR3 here is CASSGLTGGAYNSPLHF. The CDR3 DNA reads as TGTGCCAGCAGTGGCTTGACAGGGGGAGCCTATAATTCACCCCTCCACTTT.

This chain joins TRBV13 and TRBJ2-7; D may be TRBD1 (6 bases). The germline V gene encodes CDR1 PRHDT and CDR2 FYEKMQ (reference sequence). Deletions cut 7 bases from V and 3 bases from J, with 16 bases between. CDR3 length equals 14 residues. CDR3 sequence reads: CASTPRQGIYEQYF. Written as DNA, the CDR3 is TGTGCCAGCACCCCCCGTCAGGGGATCTACGAGCAGTACTTC.

For the CDR3, the DNA is TGCGCCAGCAGTGAGTCGTCCGTTAGGGGGGCGGATAGCAATCAGCCCCAGCATTTT. As protein: CASSESSVRGADSNQPQHF. The chain links TRBV10-2 to TRBJ1-5, with D maybe TRBD1 (6 bases). This CDR3 is built from 19 residues. Trimming cost V 0 bases and J 0 bases, with 18 bases left between them. From germline, CDR1 is WSHSY and CDR2 SAAADI.

This clone appeared a single time. This chain joins TRBV9 and TRBJ1-2; no clear D gene. Germline V gene lookup returns CDR1 SGDLS and CDR2 YYNGEE. The CDR3 sequence is 13 residues long. Trimming removed 0 bases at V and 2 bases at J, with 5 bases between. CDR3 protein: CASSVDRNYGYTF. The CDR3 coding sequence is TGTGCCAGCAGCGTAGACAGAAACTATGGCTACACCTTC.

The chain carries TRBV4-1 and TRBJ1-5; D is unclear. The CDR3 consists of 13 residues. The V gene lost 4 bases and the J gene lost 6 bases, with 10 bases spanning the gap. Looked up from germline, CDR1 is MGHRA and CDR2 is YSYEKL. The CDR3 nucleotides are TGCGCCAGCAGCCCTCGCACGGGTCAGCCCCAGCATTTT. The encoded protein is CASSPRTGQPQHF.

The chain has TRBV29-1 and TRBJ1-1; D gene unclear. The V gene's germline CDR1 is SQVTM and CDR2 ANQGSEA. The V and J ends lost 4 bases and 8 bases respectively, with 8 bases between them. This CDR3 contains 10 residues. The CDR3 protein is CSVGEDEAFF. Here the CDR3 DNA reads TGCAGCGTTGGTGAGGACGAAGCTTTCTTT.

This clone was found once. The chain employs TRBV15 and TRBJ2-7; tentatively, D is TRBD2 (6 bases). The CDR3 has 15 amino acids. V was clipped by 0 bases and J by 6 bases, with 15 bases between them. The germline V gene encodes CDR1 LNHNV and CDR2 YYDKDF (reference sequence). The CDR3 region has the DNA TGTGCCACCAGCAGAGAGGGGGACTTTTTTGCCGAGCAGTACTTC. Translation: CATSREGDFFAEQYF. The full variable domain, in which reference TRBV15 and TRBJ2-7 provide the parts outside the CDR3, is DAMVIQNPRYQVTQFGKPVTLSCSQTLNHNVMYWYQQKSSQAPKLLFHYYDKDFNNEADTPDNFQSRRPNTSFCFLDIRSPGLGDTAMYLCATSREGDFFAEQYFGPGTRLTVT.

The chain uses TRBV30 and TRBJ1-3; 8 positions agree with TRBD1. The junction had 3 bases not matched to a gene; V was cut back by 8 bases and J by 0 bases. Germline V gives CDR1 GTSNPN, CDR2 SVGIG (reference sequence). CDR3 size: 13 residues. The CDR3 sequence is CARTGGSGNTIYF. The CDR3 nucleotides read TGTGCCCGTACAGGGGGCTCTGGAAACACCATATATTTT.

The J gene is TRBJ2-3, the V gene TRBV9, with a weak D call TRBD1 (5 bases). The V end was cut by 3 bases, the J end by 2 bases, with 13 bases between. The germline V gene has CDR1 SGDLS and CDR2 YYNGEE. The CDR3 extends over 15 amino acids. CDR3: CASSGGRGPTDTQYF. CDR3 coding DNA: TGTGCCAGCAGCGGGGGAAGGGGCCCCACAGATACGCAGTATTTT. Filled out from reference TRBV9 and TRBJ2-3, the complete variable domain reads DSGVTQTPKHLITATGQRVTLRCSPRSGDLSVYWYQQSLDQGLQFLIQYYNGEERAKGNILERFSAQQFPDLHSELNLSSLELGDSALYFCASSGGRGPTDTQYFGPGTRLTVL.

In this sample, this clone turned up once. The chain couples TRBV24-1 to TRBJ2-5; D perhaps matches TRBD2 (5 bases). CDR3 length equals 13 residues. In germline, CDR1 is KGHDR, CDR2 SFDVKD. V dropped 6 bases and J dropped 7 bases, with 14 bases sitting between them. The CDR3 loop is CATSQMLRGTQYF. CDR3 DNA: TGTGCCACCAGTCAGATGTTACGGGGGACCCAGTACTTC.

The rearrangement uses TRBV5-1 and TRBJ2-3; 8 bases line up with TRBD1. With V trimmed by 4 bases and J by 2 bases, 6 bases remained unmatched. Germline CDR1 and CDR2: SGHRS and YFSETQ. This CDR3 is built from 15 residues. CDR3 loop: CASSGGTGYTDTQYF. The CDR3 DNA sequence: TGCGCCAGCAGCGGGGGGACAGGATACACAGATACGCAGTATTTT.

The chain is built from TRBV5-1 and TRBJ2-3; 10 nucleotides align to TRBD2. This CDR3 has 15 amino acids. The germline gives CDR1 SGHRS, CDR2 YFSETQ. V shed 1 base, J shed 5 bases, and the junction held 4 bases outside the gene matches. The CDR3 sequence is CASSLLAGEKDTQYF. CDR3 DNA: TGCGCCAGCAGCTTGCTAGCGGGAGAGAAAGATACGCAGTATTTT.

V usage is TRBV2 and J usage is TRBJ1-5, with 9 bases matching TRBD1. The V gene's germline CDR1 is SNHLY and CDR2 FYNNEI. The CDR3 is 13 amino acids. Unmatched junction bases numbered 2, after V lost 10 bases and J lost 1 base. In DNA, the CDR3 is TGTGCCACACAGGGGGCGAGCAATCAGCCCCAGCATTTT. Its translation is CATQGASNQPQHF. The variable domain in full, completed from reference TRBV2 and TRBJ1-5, reads EPEVTQTPSHQVTQMGQEVILRCVPISNHLYFYWYRQILGQKVEFLVSFYNNEISEKSEIFDDQFSVERPDGSNFTLKIRSTKLEDSAMYFCATQGASNQPQHFGDGTRLSIL.

The chain recombines TRBV5-1 with TRBJ2-1; the match to TRBD2 covers 14 bases. The J segment lost 5 bases and the V segment lost 4 bases, leaving 2 bases of the junction unmatched. Germline V gene data show CDR1 as SGHRS and CDR2 as YFSETQ. The CDR3 has 15 amino acids. In DNA, the CDR3 is TGCGCCAGCAGCCAGGGACTAGCGGGGGACAATGAGCAGTTCTTC. This sequence encodes CASSQGLAGDNEQFF.

This sequence joins TRBV6-2 or TRBV6-3 and TRBJ1-6, with a weak D call TRBD1 (5 bases). V dropped 2 bases and J dropped 10 bases, with 12 bases sitting between them. Germline V gene sequence: CDR1 MNHEY, CDR2 SVGEGT. CDR3 size: 14 residues. CDR3 DNA sequence: TGTGCCAGCAGTTACCTTGTGGGGGAATCACCCCTCCACTTT. Amino acid sequence: CASSYLVGESPLHF.

This chain joins TRBV30 and TRBJ2-4, with D possibly TRBD1 on 6 matching bases. The CDR3 loop spans 14 amino acids. V lost 0 bases, J lost 8 bases, and 14 bases lay in between. From germline, CDR1 is GTSNPN and CDR2 SVGIG (reference sequence). As DNA, the CDR3 is TGTGCCTGGAGTGTGGCAGGGGCCCTGGACATTCAGTACTTC. Its translation: CAWSVAGALDIQYF.

V is TRBV7-9 and J is TRBJ2-7, with 11 bases that match TRBD1. The CDR3 totals 12 residues. Germline CDR1 reads SEHNR; CDR2 reads FQNEAQ (reference sequence). V shed 9 bases and J 4 bases; nucleotides not matched to a gene: 2. The CDR3 spells CASGQGAYEQYF. DNA of the CDR3: TGTGCCAGTGGACAGGGGGCGTACGAGCAGTACTTC. The full variable domain, with the rest looked up from reference TRBV7-9 and TRBJ2-7, is DTGVSQNPRHKITKRGQNVTFRCDPISEHNRLYWYRQTLGQGPEFLTYFQNEAQLEKSRLLSDRFSAERPKGSFSTLEIQRTEQGDSAMYLCASGQGAYEQYFGPGTRLTVT.